This T cell receptor beta chain was recovered during a study of OX40 agonist ivuxolimab in advanced cancers. Across the study: Every patient in dose escalation had hepatocellular carcinoma, melanoma, renal cell or head and neck cancer. General study points: On average, CD8+ T cells had more expanded clones than CD4+. Doses of 0.1 to 3.0 mg/kg were accompanied by clonal expansion of CD4+ and CD8+ blood T cells by week 6.

For this clone: Its target is unknown.

Germline CDR1 SGHTA, CDR2 FQGNSA. The V and J ends lost 5 bases and 4 bases respectively, with 11 bases between them. The CDR3 length is 14 residues. Profiling relied on immunoSEQ multiplex PCR, and the TCRdb table lists in-frame clones only, not all of them. The sample carries tens of thousands of clones, approximately 82% recorded once. The chain is built from TRBV7-2 and TRBJ1-4; D uncertain. This clonotype was sampled from an adult with an advanced solid tumor such as melanoma, head and neck, liver or kidney cancer. This specimen was CD4+ or CD8+ T cells sorted from blood, taken in a trial of the OX40 agonist ivuxolimab. CDR3 nucleotides: TGTGCCAGCAGCGAGACGGGTTATAATGAAAAACTGTTTTTT. Encoded protein: CASSETGYNEKLFF.